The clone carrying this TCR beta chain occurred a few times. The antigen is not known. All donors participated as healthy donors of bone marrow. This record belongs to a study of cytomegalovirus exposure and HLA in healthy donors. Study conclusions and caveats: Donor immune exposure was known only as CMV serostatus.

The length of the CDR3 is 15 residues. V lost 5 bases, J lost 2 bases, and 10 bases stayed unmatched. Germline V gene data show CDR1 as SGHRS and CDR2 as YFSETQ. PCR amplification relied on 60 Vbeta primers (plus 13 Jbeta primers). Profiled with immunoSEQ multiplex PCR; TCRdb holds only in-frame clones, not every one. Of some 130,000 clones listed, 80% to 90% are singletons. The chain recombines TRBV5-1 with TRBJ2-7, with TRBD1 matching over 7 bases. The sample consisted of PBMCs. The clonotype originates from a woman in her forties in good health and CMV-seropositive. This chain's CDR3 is CASRQGTVLAYEQYF. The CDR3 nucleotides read TGCGCCAGCAGACAAGGGACAGTACTTGCCTACGAGCAGTACTTC. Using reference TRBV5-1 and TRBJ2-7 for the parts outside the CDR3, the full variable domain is KAGVTQTPRYLIKTRGQQVTLSCSPISGHRSVSWYQQTPGQGLQFLFEYFSETQRNKGNFPGRFSGRQFSNSRSEMNVSTLELGDSALYLCASRQGTVLAYEQYFGPGTRLTVT.